Listed here are 19 T cell receptor beta chains from one sample, sequenced in a study of T cells in Graves' hyperthyroidism and ophthalmopathy. What was amplified from RNA transcripts were TCR beta CDR3 regions. HTBI primers drove first-round RT-PCR of the TCR CDR3. MiXCR was run by TCRdb on the multiplex PCR reads, yielding one entry per CDR3 protein. The sample records 800,000 or so distinct CDR3 sequences, around 38% being singletons. The sample comprised blood. All receptors come from a young man with Graves' hyperthyroidism.

Details on this clonotype: One junction end disagrees with the germline gene, perhaps due to a read error. V gene TRBV7-4 combines with J gene TRBJ1-4; D is perhaps TRBD1 (5 bases). CDR3 length equals 16 residues. CDR1 SGHVT and CDR2 SQSDAQ come from the germline V gene. The CDR3 is CASSQAALTDHEKLFF. CDR3 sequence (DNA): TGCGCCAGCAGCCAAGCCGCTTTGACAGATCATGAAAAACTGTTTTTT.

This clonotype was observed once. V and J are TRBV15 and TRBJ2-6, with 7 bases lining up with TRBD2. From germline, CDR1 is LNHNV and CDR2 YYDKDF (reference sequence). J gave up 3 bases and V 5 bases, and 7 bases lay outside the gene matches. This CDR3 is 16 amino acids long. The CDR3 coding sequence is TGTGCCACCAGCCAAGACGGGGGGTTTGGGGCCAACGTCCTGACTTTC. Translated, it gives CATSQDGGFGANVLTF.

This clonotype was counted many times. The rearrangement joins TRBV29-1 to TRBJ2-2; TRBD1 matches at 9 bases. CDR3 length: 14 amino acids. Trimming cost V 4 bases and J 7 bases; bases outside gene matches: 7. Germline V gene data show CDR1 as SQVTM and CDR2 as ANQGSEA. CDR3 sequence: CSVGEDRGSGELFF. In DNA form, the CDR3 reads TGCAGCGTTGGAGAGGACAGGGGTAGCGGGGAGCTGTTTTTT.

CDR3 amino acids: CASPYGGFNSPLHF. DNA for the CDR3: TGTGCCAGCCCCTACGGGGGGTTTAATTCACCCCTCCACTTT. The rearrangement links TRBV2 to TRBJ1-6, with D possibly TRBD1 on 5 matching bases. V was pared by 8 bases and J by 6 bases, with 14 bases between. The length of the CDR3 is 14 residues. Germline CDR1 SNHLY, CDR2 FYNNEI.

The gene calls are TRBV2 and TRBJ1-5; no definite D call. V shed 6 bases and J shed 5 bases, with 8 bases lying between them. CDR1 is SNHLY and CDR2 is FYNNEI in the germline V gene. This CDR3 contains 12 residues. This chain's CDR3 is CASRLGYQPQHF. In DNA, the CDR3 is TGTGCCAGCAGGCTGGGGTATCAGCCCCAGCATTTT.

This clonotype was recorded at least ten times. CDR3 DNA: TGTGCCAGCAGCTTAATGATCGAGACCCAGTACTTC. This codes for CASSLMIETQYF. This chain uses TRBV7-9 with TRBJ2-5; no clear D gene. Trimming pared 2 bases from V and 5 bases from J, leaving 6 bases between. CDR3 length: 12 amino acids. Germline CDR1 SEHNR, CDR2 FQNEAQ (reference sequence).

The chain employs TRBV9 and TRBJ1-2, with a tentative D call TRBD1 (5 bases). Trimming took 4 bases from V and 4 from J, leaving 17 bases between them. The CDR3 runs 15 residues. In germline, CDR1 is SGDLS, CDR2 YYNGEE. The CDR3 loop reads CASSQGTGLIYGYTF. The CDR3, as DNA: TGTGCCAGCAGCCAGGGTACAGGTCTCATCTATGGCTACACCTTC.

This clonotype was counted a single time. The chain is built from TRBV29-1 and TRBJ2-7, with D perhaps assigned TRBD1 or TRBD2 (7 bases each). This CDR3 region has 13 residues. Germline CDR1 and CDR2: SQVTM and ANQGSEA. Between the trimmed V and J ends, which lost 3 bases and 2 bases, there was a span of 11 bases. CDR3 region: CSVEPGGAYEQYF. CDR3 in DNA: TGCAGCGTTGAGCCAGGGGGGGCCTACGAGCAGTACTTC.

This clonotype has more than one count but fewer than ten. The chain combines TRBV5-1 with TRBJ2-7; 9 positions agree with TRBD1. Trimming removed 3 bases from V and 7 bases from J; junction bases left unmatched: 5. The CDR3 totals 13 residues. Germline assignment: CDR1 SGHRS and CDR2 YFSETQ. For the CDR3, the DNA is TGCGCCAGCAGCTGGGGGACAGGGTCGGAGCAGTACTTC. Translating gives CASSWGTGSEQYF.

This clonotype has at least ten counts. The genes are TRBV6-5 and TRBJ1-5; maybe TRBD1 (5 bases). The V gene's germline CDR1 is MNHEY and CDR2 SVGAGI. The CDR3 loop spans 14 amino acids. Trimming removed 5 bases from V and 7 bases from J, with 15 bases in between. CDR3 nucleotides: TGTGCCAGCAGTCCCCAGGGTCTGGGGCAGCCCCAGCATTTT. This gives the protein CASSPQGLGQPQHF.

This clonotype was detected ten times or more. This chain uses TRBV29-1 with TRBJ2-7; 7 bases line up with TRBD1. J was trimmed by 0 bases and V by 3 bases; bases with no gene match: 2. The germline V gene encodes CDR1 SQVTM and CDR2 ANQGSEA. The CDR3 sequence is 13 residues long. CDR3 sequence reads: CSVEGQNSYEQYF. As DNA, the CDR3 is TGCAGCGTTGAGGGACAGAACTCCTACGAGCAGTACTTC.

The chain is built from TRBV19 and TRBJ1-1; maybe TRBD1 (6 bases). The germline V gene has CDR1 LNHDA and CDR2 SQIVND (reference sequence). The CDR3 totals 16 residues. With 3 bases removed from V and 1 base from J, the gap between germline ends came to 15 bases. This chain's CDR3 is CASSIRGGRQNTEAFF. The CDR3 nucleotides are TGTGCCAGTAGTATCCGTGGGGGGCGGCAGAACACTGAAGCTTTCTTT.

This clonotype came up many times. The chain uses TRBV7-9 and TRBJ1-1, with a weak D call TRBD1 (5 bases). This CDR3 comprises 15 residues. V dropped 1 base and J dropped 4 bases, with 13 bases sitting between them. The germline gives CDR1 SEHNR, CDR2 FQNEAQ (reference sequence). The CDR3 sequence is CASSLVEGIGTEAFF. Written as DNA, the CDR3 is TGTGCCAGCAGCTTAGTAGAGGGGATCGGCACTGAAGCTTTCTTT.

The chain uses TRBV2 and TRBJ1-4, with 8 bases fitting TRBD1. Germline CDR1 and CDR2: SNHLY and FYNNEI. J was trimmed by 5 bases and V by 7 bases; bases with no gene match: 9. The CDR3 is 15 residues long. The chain's CDR3 is CASTPDRVLNEKLFF. The CDR3 DNA reads as TGTGCCAGCACCCCGGACAGGGTTTTGAATGAAAAACTGTTTTTT.

This chain connects TRBV4-1 to TRBJ2-7; D is possibly TRBD1 or TRBD2 (5 bases each). This CDR3 has 17 amino acids. Trimming left V 5 bases short and J 0 bases short, with 20 bases between. Germline CDR1 is MGHRA and CDR2 is YSYEKL. The CDR3 reads CASSWGHLRDASYEQYF. DNA of the CDR3: TGCGCCAGCAGCTGGGGTCACCTCCGGGACGCCTCCTACGAGCAGTACTTC.

The genes are TRBV5-6 and TRBJ1-5; 7 nucleotides line up with TRBD1. CDR1 is SGHDT and CDR2 is YYEEEE in the germline V gene. This CDR3 is 14 amino acids long. With 2 bases clipped from V and 7 bases from J, the junction kept 6 bases outside the gene matches. CDR3 amino acids: CASSFQGVGQPQHF. The DNA of the CDR3 is TGTGCCAGCAGCTTTCAGGGGGTTGGCCAGCCCCAGCATTTT.

This clonotype showed up just a few times. This chain links TRBV20-1 with TRBJ2-7, with a tentative D call TRBD2 (5 bases). Germline assignment: CDR1 DFQATT and CDR2 SNEGSKA (reference sequence). Trimming cost V 0 bases and J 2 bases, with 11 bases left between them. This CDR3 is 14 amino acids long. As DNA, the CDR3 is TGCAGTGCTAGAGATTATCAGCGGACCTACGAGCAGTACTTC. It translates to CSARDYQRTYEQYF.

This clonotype has ten or more counts. The V gene is TRBV15, the J gene TRBJ2-7; no firm D call. V was cut by 0 bases and J by 1 base, with 7 bases left in between. CDR3 size: 14 residues. Germline assignment: CDR1 LNHNV and CDR2 YYDKDF (reference sequence). In nucleotides, the CDR3 is TGTGCCACCAGCAGAGATATCGGTTCCTACGAGCAGTACTTC. Translation gives CATSRDIGSYEQYF.

This clonotype was observed a handful of times. The chain links TRBV7-3 to TRBJ2-7; 10 positions match TRBD1. From germline, CDR1 is SGHTA and CDR2 FQGTGA. Trimming removed 6 bases from V and 6 bases from J; junction bases left unmatched: 11. The CDR3 spans 15 residues. CDR3 nucleotide sequence: TGTGCCAGCAGACGCCCGGGACAGGGGTACTCCGAGCAGTACTTC. Residues: CASRRPGQGYSEQYF. The whole variable domain, filled in from reference TRBV7-3 and TRBJ2-7, reads GAGVSQTPSNKVTEKGKYVELRCDPISGHTALYWYRQSLGQGPEFLIYFQGTGAADDSGLPNDRFFAVRPEGSVSTLKIQRTERGDSAVYLCASRRPGQGYSEQYFGPGTRLTVT.